This T cell receptor (beta chain) was retrieved from a study of breast tumors, draining lymph nodes, adjacent tissues. Study-level points and caveats: Compared with lymph nodes, tumors were less diverse; compared with nontumor tissue, more.

This clonotype has more than one count but fewer than ten. Its antigen is not identified. TCRdb itself ran the multiplex PCR reads through MiXCR, one entry per CDR3 protein. The data show approximately 130,000 distinct CDR3 sequences, roughly 20% seen once. Axillary draining lymph nodes of breast cancer patients supplied the node samples. V lost 0 bases to trimming and J lost 7 bases, with 13 bases between them. Germline lookup yields CDR1 LNHNV and CDR2 YYDKDF (reference sequence). The CDR3 runs to 15 residues. V gene TRBV15 combines with J gene TRBJ2-4; D may correspond to TRBD1 or TRBD2 (5 bases each). The sequenced sample consisted of axillary lymph node tissue. This clonotype originated in a female donor with breast cancer. Some clones in this sample may be carry-over from other donors' samples. The CDR3 sequence: CATSRDWGRMNIQYF. The DNA of the CDR3 is TGTGCCACCAGCAGAGATTGGGGACGTATGAACATTCAGTACTTC.